This T cell receptor (beta chain) was recorded in a study of beta chain features in type 1 diabetes. Study results and limitations: Researchers reported that naive, central memory and Treg TCRB repertoires appeared more similar in patients than in healthy donors. There was no resolution here of whether HLA type influences TCRB rearrangement.

Comments on this clone: Its antigen is not known.

Trimming cost V 3 bases and J 6 bases; bases outside gene matches: 13. Germline V lookup: CDR1 SGHNT, CDR2 YYREEE (reference sequence). The CDR3 extends over 17 amino acids. Isolated RNA was reverse transcribed in full, so expressed TCRB transcripts were sequenced. Repertoires were generated with immunoSEQ multiplex PCR, while TCRdb's copy carries only in-frame clones and drops some. There are hundreds of thousands of clones in the sample; approximately 30% occur only once, and around 0.065% lies in the top ten. The clonotype comes from a man in his late teens or twenties in good health. Material: naive CD4+ T cells from blood. The chain recombines TRBV5-4 with TRBJ1-4; 8 positions agree with TRBD1. CDR3 nucleotide sequence: TGTGCCAGCAGCTCGGACAGGGAAGGAAGATGGGATGAAAAACTGTTTTTT. Its translation: CASSSDREGRWDEKLFF.